Below are 30 T cell receptor beta chains sequenced from a single sample in a study of blood T cells in healthy people across ages. Through a sample-barcoded 5' primer and a J-beta primer mix, a second PCR was run for roughly 6 to 12 cycles. TCRdb redid the calling of the 5' RACE reads with MiXCR, one entry per CDR3 protein. Among approximately 820,000 distinct CDR3 sequences listed, approximately 44% were seen once. The sample comprised blood. The origin of the receptors is a man in his sixties in good health.

This chain uses TRBV4-1 with TRBJ2-1; 10 bases are a match to TRBD2. V shed 3 bases, J shed 8 bases, and the junction held 13 bases outside the gene matches. The CDR3 is 17 amino acids. Germline V gene data show CDR1 as MGHRA and CDR2 as YSYEKL. CDR3 in amino acids: CASSHVHMGLASDEQFF. For the CDR3, the DNA is TGCGCCAGCAGCCACGTACACATGGGACTAGCGTCCGATGAGCAGTTCTTC.

V usage is TRBV15 and J usage is TRBJ1-6; perhaps TRBD1 as D (5 bases). The V end was cut by 4 bases, the J end by 5 bases, with 12 bases between. This CDR3 has 15 amino acids. Germline values: CDR1 LNHNV, CDR2 YYDKDF (reference sequence). CDR3 sequence reads: CATSIRTQNNSPLHF. The CDR3 nucleotides read TGTGCCACCAGCATAAGGACACAAAATAATTCACCCCTCCACTTT. The whole variable domain, remainder taken from reference TRBV15 and TRBJ1-6, is DAMVIQNPRYQVTQFGKPVTLSCSQTLNHNVMYWYQQKSSQAPKLLFHYYDKDFNNEADTPDNFQSRRPNTSFCFLDIRSPGLGDTAMYLCATSIRTQNNSPLHFGNGTRLTVT.

The chain joins TRBV4-3 to TRBJ2-1; D call uncertain. This CDR3 region has 17 residues. Trimming cost V 6 bases and J 8 bases, with 26 bases left between them. Germline CDR1 is LGHNA and CDR2 is YSLEER. DNA of the CDR3: TGCGCCAGCAGTGACACCCCTCTGGACCCAGACCCCCATGAGCAGTTCTTC. This codes for CASSDTPLDPDPHEQFF.

The CDR3 DNA follows: TGTGCCAGCAGCTACCACAGCGAGGGGGAGACCCAGTACTTC. This encodes CASSYHSEGETQYF. The chain joins TRBV7-9 to TRBJ2-5, with D possibly called TRBD1 or TRBD2 (5 bases each). Germline V CDR1 and CDR2: SEHNR, FQNEAQ (reference sequence). Trimming left V 4 bases short and J 5 bases short, with 14 bases between. The CDR3 length is 14 residues.

The genes are TRBV20-1 and TRBJ2-3; 8 bases fit TRBD2. CDR3 size: 16 residues. V was clipped by 4 bases and J by 1 base; unmatched bases: 10. CDR1 and CDR2 (germline): DFQATT, SNEGSKA (reference sequence). CDR3 in amino acids: CSATELRGVRTDTQYF. CDR3 nucleotides: TGCAGTGCTACCGAGCTGCGGGGGGTACGCACAGATACGCAGTATTTT.

This clonotype has ten or more counts. CDR3 bases: TGTGCCAGCAGCCCGGGGGCGTCCTACAATGAGCAGTTCTTC. It yields the protein CASSPGASYNEQFF. The V gene is TRBV3-1, the J gene TRBJ2-1; D is perhaps TRBD1 or TRBD2 (6 bases each). The V gene's germline CDR1 is LGHDT and CDR2 YNNKEL (reference sequence). V was pared by 4 bases and J by 1 base, with 8 bases between. This CDR3 region has 14 residues.

As DNA, the CDR3 is TGTGCCAGCAGCTCATCGGGACTAGTCTTACGGGAGCAGTTCTTC. The encoded protein is CASSSSGLVLREQFF. This chain links TRBV7-9 with TRBJ2-1, with TRBD2 matching 8 bases. This CDR3 has 15 residues. Germline V gives CDR1 SEHNR, CDR2 FQNEAQ (reference sequence). The V segment lost 4 bases and the J segment 10 bases; nucleotides outside the gene matches: 12.

The chain employs TRBV6-7 and TRBJ1-2; 9 bases fit TRBD1. TRBV6-7 is labeled an ORF, and its function is uncertain. CDR3 length: 16 residues. The trim removed 3 bases at V and 4 bases at J, leaving 9 bases unmatched. The CDR3 spells CASSYHWDRVPYGYTF. The CDR3 nucleotides are TGTGCCAGCAGTTATCACTGGGACAGGGTCCCCTATGGCTACACCTTC.

This clonotype turned up a few times. V is TRBV12-3 or TRBV12-4 and J is TRBJ2-2; the D gene could be TRBD1 or TRBD2 (5 bases each). CDR3 length: 13 amino acids. V lost 6 bases, J lost 4 bases, and 9 bases lay in between. This CDR3 reads CASSRDGTGELFF. CDR3 DNA sequence: TGTGCCAGCAGCCGGGACGGCACCGGGGAGCTGTTTTTT.

J is TRBJ2-5 and V is TRBV20-1; D might be TRBD1 or TRBD2, each matching 5 bases. The better agreement between TRBJ2-7 and the DNA end casts doubt on the J call. Germline V lookup: CDR1 DFQATT, CDR2 SNEGSKA (reference sequence). The CDR3 is 13 residues long. The CDR3 DNA sequence: TGCAGTGCTAGAGACGAGGGGACGGACGAGCAGTACTTC. Amino acid sequence: CSARDEGTDEQYF.

The chain couples TRBV4-3 to TRBJ2-2; 7 nucleotides match TRBD1. The germline CDR1 and CDR2 sequences are LGHNA and YSLEER. V trimming: 1 base; J trimming: 15 bases; junction bases outside the gene matches: 11. This CDR3 is 14 amino acids long. The CDR3 loop is CASSQAGGGARVFF. CDR3 bases: TGCGCCAGCAGCCAAGCAGGGGGTGGGGCTCGCGTGTTTTTT.

This clonotype was counted at least ten times. V usage is TRBV29-1 and J usage is TRBJ2-1; tentatively, D is TRBD1 (6 bases). CDR3 length: 12 amino acids. CDR1 and CDR2 from the germline V gene are SQVTM and ANQGSEA. For the CDR3, the DNA is TGCAAGACACGGGACACCTACAATGAGCAGTTCTTC. Residues: CKTRDTYNEQFF.

The rearrangement uses TRBV6-5 and TRBJ2-5; 8 nucleotides line up with TRBD1. The CDR3 loop spans 14 amino acids. CDR1 and CDR2 from the germline V gene are MNHEY and SVGAGI. V shed 0 bases and J 6 bases; nucleotides not matched to a gene: 3. The CDR3 nucleotides are TGTGCCAGCAGTTACTCGGGACAGGCAAAGACCCAGTACTTC. Protein product: CASSYSGQAKTQYF.

This clonotype turned up a few times. The rearrangement joins TRBV20-1 to TRBJ2-4; 7 bases are shared with TRBD1. Germline CDR1 and CDR2: DFQATT and SNEGSKA (reference sequence). Unmatched junction bases numbered 3, after V lost 3 bases and J lost 7 bases. The length of the CDR3 is 12 residues. This CDR3 is CSASTQGNIQYF. The CDR3, as DNA: TGCAGTGCTAGCACACAGGGGAACATTCAGTACTTC.

The rearrangement joins TRBV7-2 to TRBJ1-1; D is unresolved. CDR3 length: 12 amino acids. V was clipped by 0 bases and J by 7 bases, with 6 bases between them. Germline V gene sequence: CDR1 SGHTA, CDR2 FQGNSA. This CDR3 reads CASSLAFFEAFF. CDR3 nucleotides: TGTGCCAGCAGCTTAGCGTTTTTTGAAGCTTTCTTT. The full variable domain, with the rest looked up from reference TRBV7-2 and TRBJ1-1, is GAGVSQSPSNKVTEKGKDVELRCDPISGHTALYWYRQSLGQGLEFLIYFQGNSAPDKSGLPSDRFSAERTGGSVSTLTIQRTQQEDSAVYLCASSLAFFEAFFGQGTRLTVV.

The chain combines TRBV20-1 with TRBJ2-1; 9 nucleotides match TRBD1. The germline gives CDR1 DFQATT, CDR2 SNEGSKA (reference sequence). The ends lost 3 bases at V and 10 bases at J; junction bases unmatched: 16. There are 16 residues in the CDR3. The CDR3 DNA sequence: TGCAGTGCTAGCATCGGGACAGGGAGGGGGGAGTACGAGCAGTTCTTC. Its protein product is CSASIGTGRGEYEQFF.

This clonotype was counted a few times. This rearrangement joins TRBV27 to TRBJ2-5, with D hard to call. The V end was cut by 5 bases, the J end by 3 bases, with 10 bases between. This CDR3 region has 13 residues. Germline V gene sequence: CDR1 MNHEY, CDR2 SMNVEV (reference sequence). The CDR3 spells CASSTRLEETQYF. CDR3 DNA: TGTGCCAGCAGTACCCGACTCGAAGAGACCCAGTACTTC.

The rearrangement uses TRBV27 and TRBJ2-7; 9 nucleotides align to TRBD1. CDR1 MNHEY and CDR2 SMNVEV come from the germline V gene (reference sequence). This CDR3 comprises 14 residues. Germline trimming cut 5 bases from V and 3 bases from J; bases unmatched to any gene: 5. This chain's CDR3 is CASSLGTGIYEQYF. The CDR3 coding sequence is TGTGCCAGCAGTCTCGGGACAGGGATCTACGAGCAGTACTTC.

The V call is TRBV20-1, the J call TRBJ2-1; 11 nucleotides agree with TRBD1. This CDR3 region has 16 residues. V lost 0 bases to trimming and J lost 4 bases; unmatched junction nucleotides: 5. Germline V gene sequence: CDR1 DFQATT, CDR2 SNEGSKA (reference sequence). The CDR3 spells CSARDPGQGAYNEQFF. DNA of the CDR3: TGCAGTGCTAGAGATCCCGGACAGGGGGCTTACAATGAGCAGTTCTTC.

This clonotype has more than one count but fewer than ten. V gene TRBV10-3 combines with J gene TRBJ2-3; 11 nucleotides agree with TRBD2. Trimming at V came to 3 bases and at J to 6 bases, leaving 2 bases not matched to a gene. The CDR3 sequence is 14 residues long. CDR1 and CDR2 (germline): ENHRY, SYGVKD. The CDR3 DNA reads TGTGCCATCAGTGATAGCGGGGGGGCCGATACGCAGTATTTT. As protein: CAISDSGGADTQYF.

This clonotype showed up just a few times. J is TRBJ1-5 and V is TRBV6-2 or TRBV6-3; D possibly corresponds to TRBD1 (6 bases). Germline V gives CDR1 MNHEY, CDR2 SVGEGT. With 5 bases removed from V and 4 bases from J, the gap between germline ends came to 18 bases. This CDR3 contains 16 residues. In nucleotides, the CDR3 is TGTGCCAGCAGTACGCCAGAAGGGGGGCCAAATCAGCCCCAGCATTTT. This encodes CASSTPEGGPNQPQHF.

The chain uses TRBV7-2 and TRBJ2-7; the match to TRBD1 covers 12 bases. The ends lost 5 bases at V and 5 bases at J; junction bases unmatched: 4. The CDR3 extends over 14 amino acids. Germline V gene sequence: CDR1 SGHTA, CDR2 FQGNSA. This CDR3 is CASSRDRGLHEQYF. The CDR3 nucleotides are TGTGCCAGCAGCCGGGACAGGGGGCTACACGAGCAGTACTTC.

This clonotype came up a few times. This rearrangement joins TRBV10-3 to TRBJ1-2; D ambiguous. There are 13 residues in the CDR3. The V and J ends lost 5 bases and 4 bases respectively, with 11 bases between them. The germline CDR1 and CDR2 sequences are ENHRY and SYGVKD. This chain's CDR3 is CAISREESYGYTF. The CDR3 DNA follows: TGTGCCATCAGTCGCGAGGAAAGCTATGGCTACACCTTC.

This clonotype was counted only a few times. This chain links TRBV2 with TRBJ2-7, with TRBD1 identical over 7 bases. CDR3 length: 14 residues. With 8 bases clipped from V and 1 base from J, the junction kept 8 bases outside the gene matches. The germline CDR1 and CDR2 sequences are SNHLY and FYNNEI. This chain's CDR3 is CASWGQTSSYEQYF. DNA of the CDR3: TGTGCCAGCTGGGGACAGACCTCTTCCTACGAGCAGTACTTC.

In this sample, this clonotype turned up a few times. CDR3 amino acids: CASSLLGEGTDTQYF. CDR3 DNA sequence: TGTGCCAGCAGTTTATTAGGGGAAGGCACAGATACGCAGTATTTT. The V and J genes are TRBV27 and TRBJ2-3, with D maybe TRBD1 (5 bases). The ends were cut back, 1 base at V and 1 base at J, with 9 bases in the middle. The germline V gene has CDR1 MNHEY and CDR2 SMNVEV (reference sequence). The CDR3 extends over 15 amino acids.

This chain connects TRBV7-2 to TRBJ1-2, with D tentatively TRBD1 (5 bases). V lost 5 bases, J lost 8 bases, and 15 bases lay in between. This CDR3 region has 13 residues. The germline CDR1 and CDR2 sequences are SGHTA and FQGNSA. The CDR3 nucleotides are TGTGCCAGCAGCAACGGGGCAGATAACGGCTACACCTTC. Residues: CASSNGADNGYTF.

This clonotype showed up many times. The chain employs TRBV19 and TRBJ1-5; tentative D call: TRBD1 (5 bases). This CDR3 is built from 15 residues. CDR1 LNHDA and CDR2 SQIVND come from the germline V gene (reference sequence). Deletions cut 2 bases from V and 2 bases from J, with 10 bases between. The CDR3 spells CASSIWGSGNQPQHF. CDR3 DNA sequence: TGTGCCAGTAGTATATGGGGGAGTGGCAATCAGCCCCAGCATTTT.

The gene calls are TRBV2 and TRBJ2-2, with D possibly matching TRBD1 (6 bases). The CDR3 consists of 15 residues. Trimming cost V 6 bases and J 2 bases, with 13 bases left between them. Germline V gene lookup returns CDR1 SNHLY and CDR2 FYNNEI. CDR3 amino acids: CASSAGTHNTGELFF. The CDR3 coding sequence is TGTGCCAGCAGCGCCGGGACACATAACACCGGGGAGCTGTTTTTT.

This clonotype was observed a handful of times. This CDR3 is CASSQQNSYEQYF. The CDR3 DNA sequence: TGTGCCAGCAGCCAACAGAACTCCTACGAGCAGTACTTC. The J gene is TRBJ2-7, the V gene TRBV3-1; no definite D call. This CDR3 comprises 13 residues. In germline, CDR1 is LGHDT, CDR2 YNNKEL (reference sequence). Trimming removed 2 bases at V and 0 bases at J, with 5 bases between.

This clonotype was seen more than once but under ten times. This chain connects TRBV10-3 to TRBJ2-3; D ambiguous. CDR3 length equals 14 residues. Germline-derived CDR1 and CDR2 are ENHRY and SYGVKD. V lost 2 bases and J 2 bases, leaving 8 bases between the germline ends. Here the CDR3 reads CAISEERLTDTQYF. CDR3 DNA: TGTGCCATCAGTGAGGAGCGCCTCACAGATACGCAGTATTTT.